The following is a T cell receptor beta chain sequence with its context. The data derive from a study of monozygotic twins with inflammatory bowel disease. Reprocessing the 5' RACE reads, TCRdb reports a single entry for every CDR3 protein and omits DNA. The sample table sets out approximately 400,000 distinct CDR3 sequences. The germline CDR1 and CDR2 sequences are SEHNR and FQNEAQ (reference sequence). The CDR3 is 16 amino acids. The genes are TRBV7-9 and TRBJ1-5; checking the TCRdb D call of TRBD1 is not possible without DNA. The specimen was blood. This receptor was identified in a human donor with ulcerative colitis or Crohn's disease, or a healthy co-twin of an affected twin (not recorded which). The CDR3 reads CASSLDGGMGNQPQHF. The whole variable domain, remainder taken from reference TRBV7-9 and TRBJ1-5, is DTGVSQNPRHKITKRGQNVTFRCDPISEHNRLYWYRQTLGQGPEFLTYFQNEAQLEKSRLLSDRFSAERPKGSFSTLEIQRTEQGDSAMYLCASSLDGGMGNQPQHFGDGTRLSIL.